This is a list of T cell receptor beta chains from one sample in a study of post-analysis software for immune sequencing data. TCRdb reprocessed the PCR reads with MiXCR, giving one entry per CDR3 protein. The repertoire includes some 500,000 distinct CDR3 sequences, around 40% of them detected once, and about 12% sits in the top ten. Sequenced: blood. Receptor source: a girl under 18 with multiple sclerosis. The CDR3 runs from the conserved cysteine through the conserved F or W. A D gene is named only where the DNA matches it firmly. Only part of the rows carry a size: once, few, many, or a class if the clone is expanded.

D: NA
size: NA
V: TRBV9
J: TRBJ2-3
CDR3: CASSVGGPQSTDTQYF
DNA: TGTGCCAGCAGCGTAGGAGGACCCCAGAGCACAGATACGCAGTATTTT

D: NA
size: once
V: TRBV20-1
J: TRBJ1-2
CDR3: CSARAGWGDYGYTF
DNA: TGCAGTGCTAGAGCAGGATGGGGCGACTATGGCTACACCTTC

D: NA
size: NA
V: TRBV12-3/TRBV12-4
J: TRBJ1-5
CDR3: CASSTNLSNQPQHF
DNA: TGTGCCAGCAGTACGAATTTATCCAATCAGCCCCAGCATTTT

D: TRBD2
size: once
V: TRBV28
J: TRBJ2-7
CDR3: CASSPPTSGSAEQYF
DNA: TGTGCCAGCAGTCCGCCGACTAGCGGGAGCGCCGAGCAGTACTTC

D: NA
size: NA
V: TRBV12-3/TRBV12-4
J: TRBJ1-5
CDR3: CASRTGDNQPQHF
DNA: TGTGCCAGCAGAACCGGGGACAATCAGCCCCAGCATTTT

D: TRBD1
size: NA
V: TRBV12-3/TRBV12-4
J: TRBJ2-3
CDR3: CASSPGQGSADAQYF
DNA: TGTGCCAGCAGCCCTGGACAGGGGAGCGCAGATGCGCAGTATTTT

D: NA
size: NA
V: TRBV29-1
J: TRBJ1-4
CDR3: CSVEGSDEKLFF
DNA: TGCAGCGTTGAGGGGTCTGATGAAAAACTGTTTTTT

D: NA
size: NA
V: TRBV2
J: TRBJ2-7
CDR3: CAIAANPYEQYF
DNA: TGTGCCATCGCGGCTAACCCCTACGAGCAGTACTTC

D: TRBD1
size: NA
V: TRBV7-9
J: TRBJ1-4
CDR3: CASSATGGLEKLFF
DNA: TGTGCCAGCAGCGCGACAGGGGGCCTTGAAAAACTGTTTTTT

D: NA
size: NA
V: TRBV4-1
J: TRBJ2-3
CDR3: CASSQGKNADTQYF
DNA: TGCGCCAGCAGCCAAGGGAAGAACGCTGATACGCAGTATTTT

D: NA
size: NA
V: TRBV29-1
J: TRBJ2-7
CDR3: CSVESRGTYEQYF
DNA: TGCAGCGTTGAGAGTAGAGGGACCTACGAGCAGTACTTC

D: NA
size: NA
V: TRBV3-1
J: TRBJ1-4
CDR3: CASSQADEKLFF
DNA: TGTGCCAGCAGCCAGGCTGATGAAAAACTGTTTTTT

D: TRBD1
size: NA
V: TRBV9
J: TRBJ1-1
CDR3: CASSASDREAFF
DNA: TGTGCCAGCAGCGCCTCCGACAGGGAGGCTTTCTTT

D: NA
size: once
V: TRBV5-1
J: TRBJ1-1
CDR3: CASSARCTEAFF
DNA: TGCGCCAGCAGCGCTCGATGCACTGAAGCTTTCTTT

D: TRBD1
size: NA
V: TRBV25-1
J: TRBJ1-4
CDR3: CASSDRQGVFEKLFF
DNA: TGTGCCAGCAGTGATAGACAGGGGGTTTTTGAAAAACTGTTTTTT

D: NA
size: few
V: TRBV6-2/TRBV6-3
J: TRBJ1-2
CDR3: CASSRVFGYTF
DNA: TGTGCCAGCAGCCGGGTTTTTGGCTACACCTTC

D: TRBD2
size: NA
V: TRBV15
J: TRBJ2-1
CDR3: CATSREAGVYYNEQFF
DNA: TGTGCCACCAGCAGAGAAGCGGGAGTCTATTACAATGAGCAGTTCTTC

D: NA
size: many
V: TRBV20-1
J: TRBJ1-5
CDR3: CSARAGNQPQHF
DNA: TGCAGTGCTAGAGCCGGGAATCAGCCCCAGCATTTT

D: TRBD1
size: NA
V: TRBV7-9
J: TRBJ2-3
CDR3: CASSALGQGNERVTQYF
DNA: TGTGCCAGCAGCGCCTTGGGACAGGGTAATGAGAGGGTTACGCAGTATTTT

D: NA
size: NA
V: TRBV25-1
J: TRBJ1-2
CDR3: CASRGGATGYGYTF
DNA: TGTGCCAGCAGGGGGGGTGCTACTGGCTATGGCTACACCTTC